These 4 T cell receptor beta chains were all obtained from the same sample, sequenced in a study of graft-versus-host responses after intestinal transplantation. TCRdb's table, derived via immunoSEQ multiplex PCR, lists solely in-frame clones and lacks some. The data contain 25,000 to 30,000 clones, about 81% of them seen just once; the ten biggest clones take up roughly 0.7%. Antigens for these TCRs are unknown. The material sequenced was unstimulated CD4+ T cells sorted from spleen or lymph node cells, taken before intestinal transplant. These receptors were obtained from a human donor who received an intestinal transplant.

V usage is TRBV6-1 and J usage is TRBJ2-1; 7 nucleotides line up with TRBD2. Per the germline V gene, CDR1 is MNHNS and CDR2 is SASEGT. The V gene end was trimmed by 1 base and the J gene end by 2 bases; junction bases not matched to a gene: 5. The CDR3 length is 16 residues. CDR3 sequence: CASSEGGGGPYNEQFF. CDR3 bases: TGTGCCAGCAGTGAAGGCGGGGGAGGCCCCTACAATGAGCAGTTCTTC.

The chain uses TRBV5-1 and TRBJ2-4; 7 positions agree with TRBD1. Trimming at V came to 5 bases and at J to 9 bases, leaving 8 bases not matched to a gene. Germline V lookup: CDR1 SGHRS, CDR2 YFSETQ. The CDR3 is 13 amino acids. In DNA, the CDR3 is TGCGCCAGCAGTTTCACAGGGGAAGGCATTCAGTACTTC. Translating it yields CASSFTGEGIQYF.

The rearrangement links TRBV29-1 to TRBJ2-1; 13 bases agree with TRBD2. CDR1 and CDR2 from the germline V gene are SQVTM and ANQGSEA. The ends lost 7 bases at V and 6 bases at J; junction bases unmatched: 9. This CDR3 comprises 15 residues. For the CDR3, the DNA is TGCAGCGGCCGACTAGCGGGAGGTGGTGGCAATGAGCAGTTCTTC. It yields the protein CSGRLAGGGGNEQFF.

This chain uses TRBV5-1 with TRBJ2-5; no clear D gene. Germline V gene lookup returns CDR1 SGHRS and CDR2 YFSETQ. The V and J ends lost 4 bases and 5 bases respectively, with 18 bases between them. The CDR3 length is 15 residues. For the CDR3, the DNA is TGCGCCAGCAGCGTCGCGCCGACCGTTCGGGAGACCCAGTACTTC. Translating gives CASSVAPTVRETQYF. The whole variable domain, remainder taken from reference TRBV5-1 and TRBJ2-5, is KAGVTQTPRYLIKTRGQQVTLSCSPISGHRSVSWYQQTPGQGLQFLFEYFSETQRNKGNFPGRFSGRQFSNSRSEMNVSTLELGDSALYLCASSVAPTVRETQYFGPGTRLLVL.